These 4 T cell receptor beta chains share one sample of origin, sequenced in a study of blood T cell repertoires in COVID-19. Only in-frame clones appear in the TCRdb table, and some are missing; sequencing was by immunoSEQ multiplex PCR. The table has roughly 380,000 clones, about 88% seen once; the top ten hold approximately 1.5%. The source material was peripheral blood. Every receptor here comes from a woman in her thirties or forties with COVID-19, enrolled during active disease.

The gene calls are TRBV7-8 and TRBJ2-5; D not resolved. V lost 5 bases to trimming and J lost 9 bases, with 10 bases between them. Germline lookup yields CDR1 SGHVS and CDR2 FQNEAQ. The CDR3 consists of 11 residues. CDR3 sequence reads: CASSANEAQYF. For the CDR3, the DNA is TGTGCCAGCAGCGCCAACGAGGCCCAGTACTTC.

The V call is TRBV6-4, the J call TRBJ2-2; 9 nucleotides match TRBD1. In germline, CDR1 is MRHNA, CDR2 SNTAGT. This CDR3 contains 15 residues. V dropped 3 bases and J dropped 3; count of bases not matched to a gene: 2. DNA of the CDR3: TGTGCCAGCAGTGATAGGACAGGGGACACCGGGGAGCTGTTTTTT. It translates to CASSDRTGDTGELFF.

The gene calls are TRBV4-1 and TRBJ2-7, with D maybe TRBD1 (5 bases). With 0 bases removed from V and 4 bases from J, the gap between germline ends came to 16 bases. Germline V gene sequence: CDR1 MGHRA, CDR2 YSYEKL. The CDR3 has 16 amino acids. DNA of the CDR3: TGCGCCAGCAGCCAAGATAGGGCAGGGAAGGCGTACGAGCAGTACTTC. Encoded protein: CASSQDRAGKAYEQYF.

V usage is TRBV6-5 and J usage is TRBJ2-2; 7 positions match TRBD2. From germline, CDR1 is MNHEY and CDR2 SVGAGI. V lost 5 bases and J lost 1; bases outside the gene matches: 4. The CDR3 spans 15 residues. In nucleotides, the CDR3 is TGTGCCAGCAGTCCTAGCGGATTGAACACCGGGGAGCTGTTTTTT. Amino acid sequence: CASSPSGLNTGELFF.